What follows is one T cell receptor beta chain and its context. The ends lost 4 bases at V and 5 bases at J; junction bases unmatched: 7. CDR3 length equals 14 residues. Germline assignment: CDR1 MGHRA and CDR2 YSYEKL. These data belong to a study of blood T cell repertoires in COVID-19. The wider study: Sites across the United States, Italy and Spain contributed samples from acute and convalescent COVID-19. Sources were T cells, B-cell-depleted T cells, or PBMCs; the material itself was cDNA or gDNA.

Authors' data handling: Reference gene primer amplification gave estimated nucleated cell counts. Generated by immunoSEQ multiplex PCR, the TCRdb table keeps only in-frame clones and is missing some. Clone size and V and J calls were adopted from that table, with D and trimming inferred from the DNA. This table holds over 85,000 clones, roughly nine tenths found once. Material for sequencing was peripheral blood. This sequence was found in a man in his fifties or sixties with active COVID-19. This sequence joins TRBV4-1 and TRBJ2-5, with 7 bases fitting TRBD2. The CDR3 loop is CASSLQLGGETQYF. CDR3 in DNA: TGCGCCAGCAGCCTCCAACTCGGGGGGGAGACCCAGTACTTC.